This T cell receptor (beta chain) is from a study of blood T cell repertoires in COVID-19. Whole-study context: Both acute and convalescent COVID-19 samples were obtained from the United States, Italy and Spain.

How the authors handled the data: Estimated nucleated cell counts came from reference gene primer amplification. TCRdb's table, derived via immunoSEQ multiplex PCR, lists solely in-frame clones and lacks some. Clone size and V and J calls were adopted from that table, with D and trimming inferred from the DNA. The sample records about 430,000 clones, 70% to 90% being singletons. This study enrolled people aged 18 to 89 from about 24 US geographic areas. Clinical histories supplied by participants themselves formed the basis of cohort assignment. Trimming cost V 7 bases and J 1 base; bases outside gene matches: 5. The length of the CDR3 is 14 residues. Germline-derived CDR1 and CDR2 are SGHAT and FQDESV (reference sequence).

The chain recombines TRBV11-1 with TRBJ1-1, with 8 bases that match TRBD1. The sequencing sample was made of PBMCs or T cells enriched from blood (not recorded which). The clonotype comes from a woman under 30 who had been exposed to COVID-19. This CDR3 reads CASNLQGENTEAFF. The CDR3, as DNA: TGTGCCAGCAACCTACAGGGGGAGAACACTGAAGCTTTCTTT.